Listed below are T cell receptor beta chains from one sample, sequenced in a study of cytomegalovirus exposure and HLA in healthy donors. Generated by immunoSEQ multiplex PCR, the TCRdb table keeps only in-frame clones and is missing some. The data show 100,000 to 150,000 clones, 70% to 80% seen once. Sample: PBMCs. The receptor source for this set is a man between 45 and 60 years old in good health and CMV-seronegative. Each CDR3 is given with its conserved first and last residue. The order of the fields is D gene, V gene, J gene, clone size, CDR3 DNA, CDR3 protein. D genes are given only for firm matches. Where a row states a size, it is once, few, many or the class of an expanded clone; other rows omit it.

>NA|TRBV28|TRBJ1-2|NA
TGTGCCAGCAGTCTTACCACAACTAACTATGGCTACACCTTC
CASSLTTTNYGYTF
>NA|TRBV4-1|TRBJ1-1|NA
TGCGCCAGCAGCCAAGAGGGAGGGGACGTTGTCTCAGCTTTCTTT
CASSQEGGDVVSAFF
>TRBD1|TRBV19|TRBJ2-2|NA
TGTGCCAGTAGTATAGGGACAGGGTTATCCGGGGAGCTGTTTTTT
CASSIGTGLSGELFF
>TRBD1|TRBV18|TRBJ1-3|NA
TGTGCCAGCTCACCCGACAGGGGCGGCTCTGGAAACACCATATATTTT
CASSPDRGGSGNTIYF
>NA|TRBV28|TRBJ1-1|few
TGTGCCAGCAGTTTCCGAGCAGAAGGAGTGAACACTGAAGCTTTCTTT
CASSFRAEGVNTEAFF
>NA|TRBV5-1|TRBJ1-1|NA
TGCGCCAGCAGCTTGTCCGCAGGGGAATTCACTGAAGCTTTCTTT
CASSLSAGEFTEAFF
>TRBD1|TRBV6-1|TRBJ2-4|NA
TGTGCCAGCAACCTGGACAGGGGAGACATTCAGTACTTC
CASNLDRGDIQYF
>NA|TRBV19|TRBJ1-1|NA
TGTGCCAGTAGTATTTTCGTTGGGGAGAACGCTTTCTTT
CASSIFVGENAFF
>NA|TRBV19|TRBJ1-4|NA
TGTGCCAGTAGAGGTCTCCGGAGGGCAACTAATGAAAAACTGTTTTTT
CASRGLRRATNEKLFF
>NA|TRBV7-9|TRBJ1-6|NA
TGTGCCAGCAGCTTAGCGCGGGGAGAAGCCTCCTATAATTCACCCCTCCACTTT
CASSLARGEASYNSPLHF